This paragraph covers one T cell receptor beta chain sequence. This entry belongs to a study of blood T cell repertoires in COVID-19. Generated by immunoSEQ multiplex PCR, the TCRdb table keeps only in-frame clones and is missing some. The sample shows about 160,000 clones, roughly 80% of them seen only once. The germline CDR1 and CDR2 sequences are SGHVS and FNYEAQ. The trim removed 5 bases at V and 4 bases at J, leaving 9 bases unmatched. This CDR3 is built from 16 residues. Sequencing was performed on PBMCs or T cells enriched from blood (not recorded which). The rearrangement joins TRBV7-6 to TRBJ2-5; 11 bases match TRBD2. This receptor was identified in a middle-aged woman with acute COVID-19. CDR3 loop: CASSLSSGRPLETQYF. DNA for the CDR3: TGTGCCAGCAGCCTCTCTAGCGGGAGGCCTTTAGAGACCCAGTACTTC.